The entry below describes one T cell receptor (beta chain). Sequencing was performed with immunoSEQ multiplex PCR; in TCRdb, only in-frame clones are kept and a portion is missing. The sample records around 200,000 clones, 84% being singletons. The data belong to a study of blood T cell repertoires in COVID-19. V gave up 6 bases and J gave up 4 bases; unmatched junction bases: 4. CDR3 length: 13 amino acids. This TCR was recovered from a woman between 25 and 40 years old who had recovered from COVID-19. J is TRBJ2-7 and V is TRBV12-3 or TRBV12-4; 9 positions match TRBD1. The sequenced sample was PBMCs or T cells enriched from blood (not recorded which). DNA of the CDR3: TGTGCCAGCAGGTCCGGGACAGGGTACGAGCAGTACTTC. It encodes CASRSGTGYEQYF.